The entry below gives a single T cell receptor (beta chain) sequence along with its context. What it binds is not known. The junction does not match germline at one end; this may be a read error. During the collection period, no donor immune events like infections were recorded. The sample originates from a study of identifying expanded T cells in peripheral blood. The study's findings and limits: About 1.2 clones differed between technical replicates, versus around 15 and 19 over time. Variance in clone template counts between approximately 2-week samples significantly increased with total template count across all healthy donors.

Generated by immunoSEQ multiplex PCR, the TCRdb table keeps only in-frame clones and is missing some. The data hold about 86,000 clones, with approximately 81% observed a single time. Looked up from germline, CDR1 is SGHAT and CDR2 is FQNNGV. This CDR3 spans 15 amino acids. Sequences were obtained from blood. The sequence was collected from a person between 18 and 75 years old in good health. The chain employs TRBV11-2 and TRBJ1-4; D ambiguous. The CDR3 spells CASSQEGRLSEKLFF. The DNA for the CDR3 is TGCGCCAGCAGCCAAGAAGGACGGCTCTCTGAAAAACTGTTTTTT.